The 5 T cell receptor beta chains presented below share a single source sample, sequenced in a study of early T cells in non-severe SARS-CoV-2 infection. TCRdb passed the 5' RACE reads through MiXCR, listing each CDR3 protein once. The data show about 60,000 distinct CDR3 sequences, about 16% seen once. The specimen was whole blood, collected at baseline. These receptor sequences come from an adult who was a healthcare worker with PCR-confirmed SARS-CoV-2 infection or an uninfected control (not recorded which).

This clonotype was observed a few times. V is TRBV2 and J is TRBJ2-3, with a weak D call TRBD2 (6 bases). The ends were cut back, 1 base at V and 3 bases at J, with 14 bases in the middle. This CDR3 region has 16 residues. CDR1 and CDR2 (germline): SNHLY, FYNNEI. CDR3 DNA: TGTGCCAGCAGTGAAGAGGCGGGGACGGGGACAGATACGCAGTATTTT. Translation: CASSEEAGTGTDTQYF.

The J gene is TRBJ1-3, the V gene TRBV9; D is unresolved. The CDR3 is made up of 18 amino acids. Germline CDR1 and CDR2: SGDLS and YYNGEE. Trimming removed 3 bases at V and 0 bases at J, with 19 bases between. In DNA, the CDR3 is TGTGCCAGCAGCGAAAGGCCCCGCCACTTCTCCTCTGGAAACACCATATATTTT. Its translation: CASSERPRHFSSGNTIYF.

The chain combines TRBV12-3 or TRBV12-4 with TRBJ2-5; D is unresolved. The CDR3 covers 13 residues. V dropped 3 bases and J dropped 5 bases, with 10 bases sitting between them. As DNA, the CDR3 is TGTGCCAGCAGTTTTCGCAGAGGCGAGACCCAGTACTTC. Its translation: CASSFRRGETQYF.

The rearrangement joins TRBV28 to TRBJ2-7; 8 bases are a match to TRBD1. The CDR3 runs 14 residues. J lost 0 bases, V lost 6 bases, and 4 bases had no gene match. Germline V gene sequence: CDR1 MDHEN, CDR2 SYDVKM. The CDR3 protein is CASRRTGSSYEQYF. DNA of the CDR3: TGTGCCAGCAGGCGGACAGGGTCCTCCTACGAGCAGTACTTC.

The CDR3 DNA is TGTGCCAGCAGGTTGCGGGACAAGAAGGGGGAGCTGTTTTTT. Amino acid sequence: CASRLRDKKGELFF. The rearrangement joins TRBV3-1 to TRBJ2-2; D is possibly TRBD1 or TRBD2 (6 bases each). The CDR3 extends over 14 amino acids. Germline-derived CDR1 and CDR2 are LGHDT and YNNKEL (reference sequence). V lost 6 bases, J lost 8 bases, and 16 bases lay in between.